The 25 T cell receptor beta chains presented below share a single source sample, sequenced in a study of identifying expanded T cells in peripheral blood. Measured with immunoSEQ multiplex PCR; TCRdb has only the in-frame clones, and not every one. In the table there are about 58,000 clones, approximately 89% of which are singletons. The sequenced sample was blood. Receptor source: a person between 18 and 75 years old in good health.

This clone appeared a single time. V usage is TRBV19 and J usage is TRBJ1-1; D not certain. Deletions cut 4 bases from V and 3 bases from J, with 9 bases between. The CDR3 contains 13 residues. The germline V gene encodes CDR1 LNHDA and CDR2 SQIVND (reference sequence). The CDR3 protein is CASSNTADTEAFF. As DNA, the CDR3 is TGTGCCAGTAGTAATACGGCGGACACTGAAGCTTTCTTT.

The chain links TRBV6-1 to TRBJ2-7, with D perhaps TRBD2 (5 bases). The CDR3 length is 13 residues. Trimming removed 7 bases at V and 3 bases at J, with 13 bases between. Germline CDR1 is MNHNS and CDR2 is SASEGT. As DNA, the CDR3 is TGTGCCAGCACCGGCGGGCCGGGCTACGAGCAGTACTTC. Residues: CASTGGPGYEQYF.

The V and J genes are TRBV7-2 and TRBJ2-5, with D perhaps TRBD1 (5 bases). Germline CDR1 reads SGHTA; CDR2 reads FQGNSA. The CDR3 loop spans 14 amino acids. Trimming removed 0 bases at V and 4 bases at J, with 9 bases between. The CDR3 spells CASSLAATVETQYF. CDR3 coding DNA: TGTGCCAGCAGCTTAGCCGCGACAGTAGAGACCCAGTACTTC.

The CDR3 protein is CASSVARSPWNEQFF. The CDR3 DNA reads TGTGCCAGCAGCGTAGCTAGATCCCCTTGGAATGAGCAGTTCTTC. This chain connects TRBV9 to TRBJ2-1; D gene uncertain. Germline V lookup: CDR1 SGDLS, CDR2 YYNGEE. This CDR3 has 15 residues. V lost 0 bases to trimming and J lost 7 bases, with 14 bases between them.

The V gene is TRBV6-6, the J gene TRBJ1-2; D is unclear. V was shortened by 6 bases and J by 2 bases, with 10 bases between the two germline ends. Germline V gives CDR1 MNHNY, CDR2 SVGAGI (reference sequence). CDR3 length: 13 residues. The CDR3 DNA is TGTGCCAGCAGCCCCACAGAAAACTATGGCTACACCTTC. It yields the protein CASSPTENYGYTF.

A single count supports this clone. The chain employs TRBV6-5 and TRBJ2-3; D remains unclear. V lost 9 bases to trimming and J lost 2 bases, with 12 bases between them. Germline loops: CDR1 MNHEY, CDR2 SVGAGI. The CDR3 has 13 amino acids. The CDR3 protein is CARHVRSTDTQYF. The DNA of the CDR3 is TGTGCCAGGCATGTAAGGTCCACAGATACGCAGTATTTT.

The chain recombines TRBV18 with TRBJ2-7; no clear D gene. This CDR3 spans 14 amino acids. V dropped 3 bases and J dropped 3 bases, with 12 bases sitting between them. The germline V gene has CDR1 KGHSH and CDR2 LQKENI. The chain's CDR3 is CASSPATSRYEQYF. The DNA of the CDR3 is TGTGCCAGCTCACCTGCGACTTCCCGCTACGAGCAGTACTTC.

The chain has TRBV6-5 and TRBJ2-3, with no clear D. Trimming shortened V by 10 bases and J by 6 bases, and 11 bases separated the two germline ends. The CDR3 loop spans 11 amino acids. The V gene's germline CDR1 is MNHEY and CDR2 SVGAGI. CDR3 amino acids: CATLRTDTQYF. Here the CDR3 DNA reads TGTGCCACCCTTAGGACGGATACGCAGTATTTT.

This clone has only a few counts. This chain links TRBV27 with TRBJ2-2; 10 bases line up with TRBD1. V gave up 7 bases and J gave up 5 bases; unmatched junction bases: 7. The germline gives CDR1 MNHEY, CDR2 SMNVEV (reference sequence). The CDR3 contains 15 residues. CDR3 protein: CASTMRDRGTGELFF. CDR3 nucleotides: TGTGCCAGCACCATGAGGGACAGGGGTACCGGGGAGCTGTTTTTT.

The CDR3 DNA follows: TGCGCCAGCAGCCTGGGCGGGGGCGCATCCTACAATGAGCAGTTCTTC. Translating gives CASSLGGGASYNEQFF. V and J are TRBV5-1 and TRBJ2-1, with D tentatively TRBD2 (7 bases). Germline CDR1 reads SGHRS; CDR2 reads YFSETQ. V was pared by 4 bases and J by 1 base, with 15 bases between. This CDR3 has 16 amino acids. Combining the CDR3 with reference TRBV5-1 and TRBJ2-1 gives the whole variable domain KAGVTQTPRYLIKTRGQQVTLSCSPISGHRSVSWYQQTPGQGLQFLFEYFSETQRNKGNFPGRFSGRQFSNSRSEMNVSTLELGDSALYLCASSLGGGASYNEQFFGPGTRLTVL.

The J gene is TRBJ1-6, the V gene TRBV27; D gene uncertain. CDR1 and CDR2 from the germline V gene are MNHEY and SMNVEV (reference sequence). The CDR3 is 14 residues long. Trimming took 4 bases from V and 0 from J, leaving 4 bases between them. The CDR3 coding sequence is TGTGCCAGCAGTTCGAGCTCCTATAATTCACCCCTCCACTTT. Its translation is CASSSSSYNSPLHF.

The chain employs TRBV2 and TRBJ1-2; no definite D call. With 2 bases removed from V and 2 bases from J, the gap between germline ends came to 12 bases. The CDR3 totals 15 residues. Germline lookup yields CDR1 SNHLY and CDR2 FYNNEI. This chain's CDR3 is CASSEHLQVNYGYTF. The DNA of the CDR3 is TGTGCCAGCAGTGAACATCTTCAGGTGAACTATGGCTACACCTTC.

The chain has TRBV29-1 and TRBJ2-7, with D unclear. In germline, CDR1 is SQVTM, CDR2 ANQGSEA. The CDR3 totals 12 residues. The V end lost 1 base, the J end lost 3 bases, and 7 bases lay between the germline ends. CDR3 nucleotide sequence: TGCAGCGTTGAAGGGGGTCACTACGAGCAGTACTTC. It encodes CSVEGGHYEQYF.

V usage is TRBV30 and J usage is TRBJ2-4; no definite D call. CDR3 length: 15 residues. Germline CDR1 reads GTSNPN; CDR2 reads SVGIG (reference sequence). V was shortened by 0 bases and J by 7 bases, with 16 bases between the two germline ends. The CDR3 loop reads CAWSVHVTGWNIQYF. The CDR3 region has the DNA TGTGCCTGGAGTGTACATGTGACCGGTTGGAACATTCAGTACTTC.

This clone is a singleton in its sample. The CDR3 bases are TGTGCCAGCAGCTTGTCGTATAGATACGAGCAGTACTTC. It translates to CASSLSYRYEQYF. The chain uses TRBV13 and TRBJ2-7; D ambiguous. Trimming shortened V by 3 bases and J by 4 bases, and 10 bases separated the two germline ends. The CDR3 runs 13 residues. CDR1 and CDR2 from the germline V gene are PRHDT and FYEKMQ (reference sequence).

V gene TRBV4-2 combines with J gene TRBJ2-7, with D hard to call. With 1 base removed from V and 0 bases from J, the gap between germline ends came to 10 bases. CDR1 is LGHNA, CDR2 YNFKEQ, per germline. The CDR3 is made up of 15 amino acids. The CDR3 nucleotides read TGTGCCAGCAGCCAAGTCCAGGATAGCTCCTACGAGCAGTACTTC. As protein: CASSQVQDSSYEQYF.

This rearrangement joins TRBV28 to TRBJ1-1; TRBD1 is a possible D gene (6 bases). Germline V gene lookup returns CDR1 MDHEN and CDR2 SYDVKM. This CDR3 has 11 residues. Trimming pared 11 bases from V and 4 bases from J, leaving 11 bases between. The CDR3 coding sequence is TGTGCCGGGGGCGGGGGCACTGAAGCTTTCTTT. Translated, it gives CAGGGGTEAFF.

This rearrangement joins TRBV6-5 to TRBJ1-2; 7 positions agree with TRBD1. Trimming removed 3 bases from V and 4 bases from J; junction bases left unmatched: 8. Germline-derived CDR1 and CDR2 are MNHEY and SVGAGI. This CDR3 has 15 residues. Written as DNA, the CDR3 is TGTGCCAGCAGTTATGGCCAGGGACAGTCCTATGGCTACACCTTC. Protein product: CASSYGQGQSYGYTF.

V gene TRBV6-1 combines with J gene TRBJ2-3; 9 bases align to TRBD2. CDR1 and CDR2 (germline): MNHNS, SASEGT. This CDR3 comprises 15 residues. Trimming cost V 5 bases and J 0 bases; bases outside gene matches: 3. The CDR3 spells CASSRSGGSTDTQYF. CDR3 DNA: TGTGCCAGCAGTCGTAGCGGGGGCAGCACAGATACGCAGTATTTT.

This chain uses TRBV5-4 with TRBJ2-2, with 8 nucleotides matching TRBD1. CDR1 is SGHNT and CDR2 is YYREEE in the germline V gene (reference sequence). CDR3 size: 15 residues. V lost 4 bases to trimming and J lost 5 bases; unmatched junction nucleotides: 7. The CDR3 loop reads CASSRTGKETGELFF. The CDR3 DNA sequence: TGTGCCAGCAGCCGGACAGGGAAGGAAACCGGGGAGCTGTTTTTT.

The chain combines TRBV7-9 with TRBJ2-7; 10 nucleotides line up with TRBD1. CDR1 is SEHNR and CDR2 is FQNEAQ in the germline V gene (reference sequence). This CDR3 has 13 amino acids. V was pared by 7 bases and J by 3 bases, with 3 bases of the junction left unmatched. CDR3 amino acids: CASTGQGIYEQYF. In DNA, the CDR3 is TGTGCCAGCACGGGACAGGGGATCTACGAGCAGTACTTC.

The chain uses TRBV9 and TRBJ1-3, with TRBD1 matching over 7 bases. The CDR3 sequence is 16 residues long. Germline V gene sequence: CDR1 SGDLS, CDR2 YYNGEE. Losses at the gene ends were 6 bases for V and 0 bases for J; bases not matched to a gene: 9. The CDR3 is CASTKGGGGSGNTIYF. CDR3 nucleotides: TGTGCCAGCACCAAGGGAGGGGGCGGCTCTGGAAACACCATATATTTT.

V and J are TRBV19 and TRBJ2-1; D possibly matches TRBD1 or TRBD2 (5 bases each). Trimming left V 7 bases short and J 0 bases short, with 16 bases between. Germline lookup yields CDR1 LNHDA and CDR2 SQIVND (reference sequence). This CDR3 is 16 amino acids long. DNA of the CDR3: TGTGCCAGTAAGGGGAGCGCCCCGAGCTCCTACAATGAGCAGTTCTTC. Translating gives CASKGSAPSSYNEQFF.

The J gene is TRBJ1-1, the V gene TRBV19; 7 nucleotides line up with TRBD1. CDR1 and CDR2 from the germline V gene are LNHDA and SQIVND (reference sequence). The trim removed 8 bases at V and 4 bases at J, leaving 10 bases unmatched. The CDR3 is 14 amino acids. The CDR3 region is CASVSRGGSTEAFF. In nucleotides, the CDR3 is TGTGCCAGTGTTTCCAGGGGGGGGAGCACTGAAGCTTTCTTT.

The rearrangement links TRBV9 to TRBJ2-7; perhaps TRBD2 as D (6 bases). V lost 4 bases and J 5 bases, leaving 10 bases between the germline ends. CDR1 SGDLS and CDR2 YYNGEE come from the germline V gene. The CDR3 loop spans 12 amino acids. CDR3 amino acids: CASSRGEDEQYF. The CDR3 DNA sequence: TGTGCCAGCAGCCGCGGGGAGGACGAGCAGTACTTC.